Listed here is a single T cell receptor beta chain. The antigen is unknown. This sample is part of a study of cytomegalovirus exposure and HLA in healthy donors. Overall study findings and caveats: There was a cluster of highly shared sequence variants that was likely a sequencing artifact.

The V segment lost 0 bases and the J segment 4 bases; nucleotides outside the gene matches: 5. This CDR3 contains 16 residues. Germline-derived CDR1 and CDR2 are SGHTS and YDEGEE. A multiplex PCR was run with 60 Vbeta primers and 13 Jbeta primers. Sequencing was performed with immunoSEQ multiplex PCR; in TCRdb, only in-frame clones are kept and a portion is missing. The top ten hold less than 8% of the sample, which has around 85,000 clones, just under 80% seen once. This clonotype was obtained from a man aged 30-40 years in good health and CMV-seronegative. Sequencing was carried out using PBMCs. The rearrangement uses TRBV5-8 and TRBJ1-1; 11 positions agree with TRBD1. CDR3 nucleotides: TGTGCCAGCAGCTTGGCCGCCGGGACAGGGGGCACTGAAGCTTTCTTT. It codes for CASSLAAGTGGTEAFF.